This T cell receptor beta chain appears in the sequencing data of a study of T-cell reconstitution after alpha-beta-depleted transplantation in children. A library of TCRbeta sequences, prepared with unique molecular identifiers, was generated. TCRdb ran MiXCR on the PCR reads and lists one entry per CDR3 protein. The sample shows about 340,000 distinct CDR3 sequences, approximately 10% of them seen only once. This specimen consisted of PBMCs from the stem cell graft donor, obtained from the stem cell graft. This clonotype was obtained from a human donor who donated a stem cell graft to a child with acute lymphoblastic leukemia.

The CDR3 loop reads CASSYSLGWANTEAFF. The CDR3 DNA reads TGTGCCAGCAGTTACTCGTTGGGCTGGGCGAACACTGAAGCTTTCTTT. The genes are TRBV6-2 or TRBV6-3 and TRBJ1-1; D unclear. The V end lost 0 bases, the J end lost 1 base, and 12 bases lay between the germline ends. Germline values: CDR1 MNHEY, CDR2 SVGEGT. This CDR3 is 16 amino acids long.